The sequence of this T cell receptor beta chain was determined in a study of shared clonotypes between healthy human individuals. After removal of 2 bases from V and 5 bases from J, the junction contained 6 bases not matched to a gene. The CDR3 contains 15 residues. Germline V gene sequence: CDR1 SGHTA, CDR2 FQGNSA. Sequencing used immunoSEQ multiplex PCR; TCRdb keeps in-frame clones, though not all of them. The sample has roughly 2 million clones; approximately 95% are singletons. The sequence was collected from a man aged 18 to 29 in good health. V and J are TRBV7-2 and TRBJ2-5, with 9 bases matching TRBD2. Sequences were obtained from naive CD4+ T cells sorted from blood. As to subset: CD45RA+ positively selected. The CDR3 reads CASSLKSGGRETQYF. The CDR3 region has the DNA TGTGCCAGCAGCTTAAAGAGCGGGGGGCGGGAGACCCAGTACTTC.